The source of this T cell receptor (beta chain) is a study of CD8 T cells in ankylosing spondylitis. Worth noting for this clonotype: Its antigen is undetermined.

Study-wide results and limits: Reported data indicate significant enrichment of disease-linked clones within matched ankylosing spondylitis synovial fluid. With a CD8+ phenotype, disease-linked clones were relatively rare in peripheral blood. Ankylosing spondylitis blood appeared to carry a characteristic TCR beta motif of roughly eight highly homologous variants.

As the method for making TCR beta libraries, quantitative 5'-RACE with molecular barcodes was used. TCRdb called the 5' RACE reads again in MiXCR, with one record for every CDR3 protein. The table lists roughly 400,000 distinct CDR3 sequences, approximately 20% of them singletons. V shed 7 bases and J shed 8 bases, with 15 bases lying between them. The CDR3 length is 13 residues. Germline CDR1 and CDR2: SNHLY and FYNNEI. The chain carries TRBV2 and TRBJ2-1, with D maybe TRBD2 (5 bases). The clonotype originates from a male donor with ankylosing spondylitis. The sequenced sample consisted of blood, either unsorted or a sorted T cell fraction (not recorded which). The CDR3 spells CASKRTQWYEQFF. In DNA form, the CDR3 reads TGTGCCAGCAAACGGACTCAGTGGTATGAGCAGTTCTTC.